The clone carrying this T cell receptor (beta chain) was seen a few times. Its target is unknown. The PCR made use of 60 Vbeta and 13 Jbeta primers. Generated by immunoSEQ multiplex PCR, the TCRdb table keeps only in-frame clones and is missing some. The data show tens of thousands of clones, about 80% seen once. CDR3 length: 14 residues. The V end lost 4 bases, the J end lost 0 bases, and 9 bases lay between the germline ends. Germline V lookup: CDR1 SGHRS, CDR2 YFSETQ. This sample is drawn from a study of cytomegalovirus exposure and HLA in healthy donors. Regarding the study as a whole: A further, later analysis showed that HLA-associated TCR beta chains (compared with equally common others) were more clonally expanded. Many donors shared some public TCRs, even though most TCR sequences were rare. Earlier analysis yielded a pattern in which most TCR beta V segments were productive about 87% or about 30% of the time.

The receptor's source is a man aged 18 to 30 in good health and CMV-seropositive. The sequenced sample was PBMCs. This chain links TRBV5-1 with TRBJ2-3, with TRBD1 as a possible D gene (6 bases). CDR3 region: CASSLGQSTDTQYF. The CDR3 nucleotides read TGCGCCAGCAGCCTTGGACAGAGCACAGATACGCAGTATTTT.